What follows describes a single T cell receptor beta chain. This table comes from immunoSEQ multiplex PCR, and its TCRdb copy is limited to in-frame clones, with some not included. The table records 57,000 or so clones, roughly 80% of them present only once. These data belong to a study of PD-L1 blockade in urothelial cancer. With 2 bases removed from V and 4 bases from J, the gap between germline ends came to 11 bases. The CDR3 runs 14 residues. Germline V gives CDR1 SEHNR, CDR2 FQNEAQ (reference sequence). J is TRBJ2-5 and V is TRBV7-9, with D hard to call. This TCR was recovered from a man aged 65-85 years with urothelial cancer. Here the sequenced sample was PBMCs, taken around atezolizumab (anti-PD-L1) treatment. CDR3 in amino acids: CASSLWSSGETQYF. DNA for the CDR3: TGTGCCAGCAGCTTATGGAGTTCTGGAGAGACCCAGTACTTC.